One sample yielded the 18 T cell receptor beta chains listed below, sequenced in a study of cytotoxic CD8 clonotypes in ibrutinib-treated CLL. The table came from immunoSEQ multiplex PCR; TCRdb's copy has only in-frame clones and leaves some out. Of around 7,900 clones in the sample, less than 75% were seen once. The sequencing used PBMCs, collected before ibrutinib treatment. These receptors all stem from a human donor with chronic lymphocytic leukemia.

The chain recombines TRBV5-1 with TRBJ2-7; TRBD1 agrees at 8 bases. This CDR3 contains 15 residues. Germline lookup yields CDR1 SGHRS and CDR2 YFSETQ. The ends lost 6 bases at V and 3 bases at J; junction bases unmatched: 11. The CDR3 DNA is TGCGCCAGCAACGCGGCTACAGGGGGTGTCTACGAGCAGTACTTC. Residues: CASNAATGGVYEQYF.

V usage is TRBV6-6 and J usage is TRBJ2-3; 9 positions agree with TRBD1. This CDR3 is built from 15 residues. With 5 bases clipped from V and 6 bases from J, the junction kept 9 bases outside the gene matches. Germline V gene data show CDR1 as MNHNY and CDR2 as SVGAGI (reference sequence). CDR3 protein: CASSAGTGSRDTQYF. CDR3 DNA: TGTGCCAGCAGTGCCGGGACAGGGAGTCGGGATACGCAGTATTTT.

The chain has TRBV28 and TRBJ1-4; 7 nucleotides line up with TRBD1. Germline V gives CDR1 MDHEN, CDR2 SYDVKM. Trimming took 2 bases from V and 8 from J; bases not matched to a gene: 5. This CDR3 region has 14 residues. The CDR3 region is CASSLPGGLEKLFF. In DNA, the CDR3 is TGTGCCAGCAGTTTACCAGGGGGTTTGGAAAAACTGTTTTTT.

The chain couples TRBV7-6 to TRBJ2-7, with D perhaps matching TRBD2 (7 bases). Germline CDR1 reads SGHVS; CDR2 reads FNYEAQ. The V end lost 6 bases, the J end lost 3 bases, and 18 bases lay between the germline ends. This CDR3 has 15 residues. The CDR3 here is CASRTLPGGDYEQYF. The DNA for the CDR3 is TGTGCCAGCAGAACCCTCCCGGGGGGCGACTACGAGCAGTACTTC.

Relative to its sample, this clone is medium-sized. The J gene is TRBJ1-5, the V gene TRBV27, with D unresolved. The CDR3 is 13 residues long. The ends were cut back, 1 base at V and 4 bases at J, with 5 bases in the middle. Germline V lookup: CDR1 MNHEY, CDR2 SMNVEV (reference sequence). CDR3 nucleotides: TGTGCCAGCAGTTTATTGTGGAATCAGCCCCAGCATTTT. Protein sequence: CASSLLWNQPQHF.

The chain joins TRBV30 to TRBJ2-7; perhaps TRBD1 as D (6 bases). CDR3 length: 14 amino acids. Germline V gene sequence: CDR1 GTSNPN, CDR2 SVGIG (reference sequence). Trimming left V 3 bases short and J 0 bases short, with 12 bases between. CDR3 bases: TGTGCCTGGAGAACCGGGACAAGCTCCTACGAGCAGTACTTC. It translates to CAWRTGTSSYEQYF.

This clone was seen once. The chain joins TRBV6-4 to TRBJ2-3; TRBD2 matches at 7 bases. The length of the CDR3 is 14 residues. Per the germline V gene, CDR1 is MRHNA and CDR2 is SNTAGT. The ends lost 3 bases at V and 8 bases at J; junction bases unmatched: 8. CDR3 sequence reads: CASSETPTSSTQYF. CDR3 nucleotide sequence: TGTGCCAGCAGTGAAACGCCGACTAGCAGTACGCAGTATTTT.

V usage is TRBV4-1 and J usage is TRBJ2-1; TRBD1 matches 9 bases. CDR1 and CDR2 from the germline V gene are MGHRA and YSYEKL. The CDR3 length is 16 residues. The trim removed 1 base at V and 6 bases at J, leaving 7 bases unmatched. The CDR3 DNA reads TGCGCCAGCAGCCAAGCCCCGGGACAGGGTGTCAATGAGCAGTTCTTC. It yields the protein CASSQAPGQGVNEQFF.

This chain uses TRBV11-2 with TRBJ1-1; 10 positions match TRBD1. Trimming at V came to 1 base and at J to 4 bases, leaving 3 bases not matched to a gene. Germline V gives CDR1 SGHAT, CDR2 FQNNGV. CDR3 size: 15 residues. The CDR3 region is CASSLVDRGITEAFF. The CDR3 DNA is TGTGCCAGCAGCTTAGTGGACAGGGGGATCACTGAAGCTTTCTTT. Drawing the rest from reference TRBV11-2 and TRBJ1-1, the complete variable domain is EAGVAQSPRYKIIEKRQSVAFWCNPISGHATLYWYQQILGQGPKLLIQFQNNGVVDDSQLPKDRFSAERLKGVDSTLKIQPAKLEDSAVYLCASSLVDRGITEAFFGQGTRLTVV.

This clone was seen a handful of times. Other DNA sequences within the sample encode an identical CDR3. CDR3 bases: TGTGCCAGCAGCGGGACAGCCGCCGGGGAGCTGTTTTTT. Protein: CASSGTAAGELFF. The V gene is TRBV2, the J gene TRBJ2-2; 7 bases map to TRBD1. The V segment lost 6 bases and the J segment 6 bases; nucleotides outside the gene matches: 4. This CDR3 has 13 amino acids. Germline V gives CDR1 SNHLY, CDR2 FYNNEI. Variable domain in full (rest from reference TRBV2 and TRBJ2-2): EPEVTQTPSHQVTQMGQEVILRCVPISNHLYFYWYRQILGQKVEFLVSFYNNEISEKSEIFDDQFSVERPDGSNFTLKIRSTKLEDSAMYFCASSGTAAGELFFGEGSRLTVL.

The CDR3 DNA reads as TGTGCCAGCAGCCAAGTCGAAGTATACAATGAGCAGTTCTTC. Translated: CASSQVEVYNEQFF. The chain links TRBV4-2 to TRBJ2-1; D unresolved. Between the trimmed V and J ends, which lost 1 base and 4 bases, there was a span of 8 bases. This CDR3 contains 14 residues. CDR1 is LGHNA and CDR2 is YNFKEQ in the germline V gene.

The V and J genes are TRBV5-6 and TRBJ1-2; TRBD1 matches at 8 bases. Germline V gene data show CDR1 as SGHDT and CDR2 as YYEEEE. The length of the CDR3 is 15 residues. Trimming took 4 bases from V and 4 from J; bases not matched to a gene: 9. The CDR3 DNA is TGTGCCAGCAGCGAGGGACAGGAATATGGCTATGGCTACACCTTC. It encodes CASSEGQEYGYGYTF. The whole variable domain, filled in from reference TRBV5-6 and TRBJ1-2, reads DAGVTQSPTHLIKTRGQQVTLRCSPKSGHDTVSWYQQALGQGPQFIFQYYEEEERQRGNFPDRFSGHQFPNYSSELNVNALLLGDSALYLCASSEGQEYGYGYTFGSGTRLTVV.

The J gene is TRBJ2-3, the V gene TRBV15; D is ambiguous. In germline, CDR1 is LNHNV, CDR2 YYDKDF (reference sequence). CDR3 length equals 17 residues. V lost 0 bases to trimming and J lost 2 bases, with 15 bases between them. CDR3 loop: CATSRDLVGRVTDTQYF. The CDR3 DNA reads as TGTGCCACCAGCAGAGACCTCGTAGGTCGGGTCACAGATACGCAGTATTTT.

This clone was picked up a small number of times. CDR3 bases: TGTGCCAGCAGCTTAGTGATGGGGGGTGGCTACACCTTC. Protein: CASSLVMGGGYTF. The V gene is TRBV11-3, the J gene TRBJ1-2; D is perhaps TRBD1 (5 bases). V lost 1 base to trimming and J lost 7 bases, with 10 bases between them. Per germline, CDR1 SGHNT and CDR2 YENEEA. The CDR3 has 13 amino acids.

This chain joins TRBV18 and TRBJ1-3; D is unresolved. Germline V gene sequence: CDR1 KGHSH, CDR2 LQKENI. Between the trimmed V and J ends, which lost 0 bases and 0 bases, there was a span of 12 bases. This CDR3 has 17 residues. The CDR3 here is CASSPPSGESSGNTIYF. The CDR3 region has the DNA TGTGCCAGCTCACCACCGTCTGGGGAAAGCTCTGGAAACACCATATATTTT.

CDR3: CASRVRDTRSYGYTF. As DNA, the CDR3 is TGTGCCAGCAGAGTACGGGACACGAGATCTTATGGCTACACCTTC. This chain joins TRBV6-1 and TRBJ1-2, with a weak D call TRBD1 (6 bases). Trimming removed 6 bases from V and 5 bases from J, with 19 bases in between. Germline V lookup: CDR1 MNHNS, CDR2 SASEGT. The CDR3 contains 15 residues.

This clone was observed once. V is TRBV5-4 and J is TRBJ1-1, with D hard to call. Looked up from germline, CDR1 is SGHNT and CDR2 is YYREEE (reference sequence). There are 16 residues in the CDR3. Deletions cut 1 base from V and 0 bases from J, with 13 bases between. The DNA for the CDR3 is TGTGCCAGCAGCTTGTCTGCAGGCGCAATGAACACTGAAGCTTTCTTT. This gives the protein CASSLSAGAMNTEAFF.

The chain is built from TRBV14 and TRBJ2-7; D might be TRBD1 (6 bases). The CDR3 has 13 amino acids. Germline V gene lookup returns CDR1 SGHDN and CDR2 FVKESK. The CDR3 here is CAKAYRDTYEQYF. The CDR3 DNA is TGTGCTAAAGCGTACCGGGACACCTACGAGCAGTACTTC.